This is a list of T cell receptor beta chains from one sample in a study of blood T cell repertoires in COVID-19. Produced via immunoSEQ multiplex PCR; TCRdb's table is partial and in-frame only. The sample lists hundreds of thousands of clones, approximately 80% occurring once. Sequenced input: peripheral blood. The receptor source for this set is an elderly woman with acute or convalescent COVID-19. The CDR3 runs from the conserved cysteine through the conserved F or W. D genes are given only for firm matches. The listing skips clone size in some rows; elsewhere it reads once, few, many or a size class.

>TRBJ1-1|TRBV2|TRBD1|-
TGTGCCAGCAGGCCCCGACAGGGACGGAACACTGAAGCTTTCTTT
CASRPRQGRNTEAFF
>TRBJ2-3|TRBV4-1|-|-
TGCGCCAGCAGCCAAGAAGGGACACCGAGGGCAGATACGCAGTATTTT
CASSQEGTPRADTQYF
>TRBJ1-1|TRBV19|TRBD1|-
TGTGCCAGTAGTATCCCCGGGACAGGGGACACTGAAGCTTTCTTT
CASSIPGTGDTEAFF
>TRBJ2-1|TRBV5-4|TRBD2|-
TGTGCCAGCAGCTTGGCTAGCGGGGGCCCCTACAATGAGCAGTTCTTC
CASSLASGGPYNEQFF
>TRBJ1-2|TRBV28|-|-
TGTGCCAGCAGCCCCCCAAATAACTATGGCTACACCTTC
CASSPPNNYGYTF
>TRBJ2-7|TRBV28|TRBD1|-
TGTGCCAGCAGTTTAACAGGGGGCAGGTACGAGCAGTACTTC
CASSLTGGRYEQYF
>TRBJ1-2|TRBV5-1|TRBD1|-
TGCGCCAGCAGCCCCGGGGACAGGAACTATGGCTACACCTTC
CASSPGDRNYGYTF
>TRBJ2-3|TRBV7-8|-|few
TGTGCCAGCAGCTTAGCCGACAGTTACACAGATACGCAGTATTTT
CASSLADSYTDTQYF
>TRBJ1-2|TRBV12-3/TRBV12-4|TRBD1|-
TGTGCCAGCAGATTGACAGGGGCCCTGGGCTACACCTTC
CASRLTGALGYTF
>TRBJ2-1|TRBV10-3|TRBD2|-
TGTGCCCTCGGGGCGGGGGGGAATGAGCAGTTCTTC
CALGAGGNEQFF
>TRBJ2-2|TRBV6-4|TRBD1|-
TGTGCCAGCAGACGGACAGGGGTGGCCTCCACCGGGGAGCTGTTTTTT
CASRRTGVASTGELFF
>TRBJ2-2|TRBV7-3|TRBD1|few
TGTGCCAGCAGCTTTCAGGGGGCGAACACCGGGGAGCTGTTTTTT
CASSFQGANTGELFF
>TRBJ1-2|TRBV12-3/TRBV12-4|-|few
TGTGCCAGCAGTTTAGTGGGCAGGGGCGGCTACACCTTC
CASSLVGRGGYTF
>TRBJ2-5|TRBV3-1/TRBV3-2|TRBD2|-
TGTGCCAGCAGCCCGGGACTAGCGGGAGAGACCCAGTACTTC
CASSPGLAGETQYF
>TRBJ1-1|TRBV5-4|TRBD1|once
TGTGCCAGCAGCTTTACAGGGGTACCCACTGAAGCTTTCTTT
CASSFTGVPTEAFF
>TRBJ1-5|TRBV18|TRBD1|-
TGTGCCAGCTCACCCGGGACAGGGAGCAATCAGCCCCAGCATTTT
CASSPGTGSNQPQHF
>TRBJ1-2|TRBV7-3|-|-
TGTGCCAGCAGCTTAGGGCCAGGAACCAACTATGGCTACACCTTC
CASSLGPGTNYGYTF
>TRBJ1-2|TRBV18|-|-
TGTGCCAGCTCACCCGGAGGACCAGGCTTTAACTATGGCTACACCTTC
CASSPGGPGFNYGYTF
>TRBJ2-1|TRBV28|TRBD1|-
TGTGCCAGCAGTTTGTCGGCAGGGGGTACCAATGAGCAGTTCTTC
CASSLSAGGTNEQFF
>TRBJ2-1|TRBV5-1|-|-
TGCGCCAGCAGCTTGGAGTCAGGGGGGCCGATGGGGCGATACAATGAGCAGTTCTTC
CASSLESGGPMGRYNEQFF
>TRBJ2-1|TRBV21-1|-|-
TGTGCCAGCCAAAGCAAGTTCTTC
CASQSKFF
>TRBJ1-1|TRBV18|TRBD1|-
TGTGCCAGCTCACCACGGGGACAGGCGACTCAGAACACTGAAGCTTTCTTT
CASSPRGQATQNTEAFF
>TRBJ1-6|TRBV4-1|-|once
TGCGCCAGCAGCCAAGTGGGGACTGTTACTTTAAATTCACCCCTCCACTTT
CASSQVGTVTLNSPLHF
>TRBJ1-4|TRBV4-1|TRBD1|few
TGCGCCAGCAGCCCCCAGACAGGGCATAATGAAAAACTGTTTTTT
CASSPQTGHNEKLFF
>TRBJ1-3|TRBV9|-|-
TGTGCCAGCAGCAACCGGGACAACTCTGGAAACACCATATATTTT
CASSNRDNSGNTIYF
>TRBJ2-2|TRBV9|TRBD2|-
TGTGCCAGCAGCGGTCAACTAGCGACCGGGGAGCTGTTTTTT
CASSGQLATGELFF
>TRBJ1-1|TRBV2|-|-
TGTGCCAGCAGTTCGGGACTCTTGAACACTGAAGCTTTCTTT
CASSSGLLNTEAFF
>TRBJ1-6|TRBV5-4|TRBD1|-
TGTGCCAGCAGCTCGTTGACAGGGTTGGAATCACCCCTCCACTTT
CASSSLTGLESPLHF
>TRBJ1-4|TRBV29-1|TRBD1|-
TGCAGCGCGCGACAGGGGGGGACTGAAAAACTGTTTTTT
CSARQGGTEKLFF
>TRBJ1-5|TRBV2|TRBD1|-
TGTGCCAGCAGCGGACAGGCCAATCAGCCCCAGCATTTT
CASSGQANQPQHF
>TRBJ2-7|TRBV19|-|-
TGTGCCAGTAAGGAACAGGGGACTTACGAGCAGTACTTC
CASKEQGTYEQYF
>TRBJ2-2|TRBV12-3/TRBV12-4|TRBD2|-
TGTGCCAGCAATAGCGGGGGAGCCGGGGAGCTGTTTTTT
CASNSGGAGELFF
>TRBJ2-1|TRBV6-6|TRBD1|-
TGTGCCAGCAGAACCCCCGACAGGGGGCTAGGTAATGAGCAGTTCTTC
CASRTPDRGLGNEQFF
>TRBJ2-3|TRBV6-5|TRBD1|-
TGTGCCAGCAGTTACGGGCCAGGGGGAATCACAGATACGCAGTATTTT
CASSYGPGGITDTQYF
>TRBJ2-1|TRBV5-4|-|-
TGTGCCAGCAGCTTGCCAGACTCCTACAATGAGCAGTTCTTC
CASSLPDSYNEQFF
>TRBJ2-7|TRBV19|TRBD1|-
TGTGCCAGTAGCAAGACAGGGGCGCCCGACGAGCAGTACTTC
CASSKTGAPDEQYF
>TRBJ1-4|TRBV28|-|-
TGTGCCAGCAGTTTAGTCAGAAGTAATGAAAAACTGTTTTTT
CASSLVRSNEKLFF
>TRBJ2-2|TRBV4-1|-|once
TGCGCCAGCAGCCATCTCGGGGATAACACCGGGGAGCTGTTTTTT
CASSHLGDNTGELFF
>TRBJ1-2|TRBV6-5|-|many
TGTGCCAGCAGTTACTCAGACAGGACATGGGGCGGCTACACCTTC
CASSYSDRTWGGYTF
>TRBJ2-1|TRBV3-1/TRBV3-2|TRBD2|once
TGTGCCAGCAGTCCTCCACTAGCGGGGGTCTACAATGAGCAGTTCTTC
CASSPPLAGVYNEQFF
>TRBJ2-2|TRBV5-6|-|-
TGTGCCAGCAGCTTGCTCTGGCGGGCGGAGTCCGGGGAGCTGTTTTTT
CASSLLWRAESGELFF
>TRBJ2-5|TRBV3-1/TRBV3-2|-|-
TGTGCCAGCAGCCAACAGGGACTCCAAGAGACCCAGTACTTC
CASSQQGLQETQYF
>TRBJ2-5|TRBV19|-|-
TGTGCCAGTAGTATTTCGGCTAGGCCCCAAGAGACCCAGTACTTC
CASSISARPQETQYF
>TRBJ2-3|TRBV7-2|TRBD1|-
TGTGCCAGCAGCTTCGACAGGGCAGGAGATACGCAGTATTTT
CASSFDRAGDTQYF
>TRBJ2-2|TRBV3-1/TRBV3-2|TRBD2|-
TGTGCCAGCAGCCTAGGACTAGCGGGGGCAACCGGGGAGCTGTTTTTT
CASSLGLAGATGELFF
>TRBJ1-6|TRBV27|-|-
TGTGCCAGCAGACTAGCGAGCAGGGGAGGGCTGGGAAGTTCACCCCTCCACTTT
CASRLASRGGLGSSPLHF
>TRBJ1-1|TRBV28|TRBD1|-
TGTGCCAGCAGGACAGGGGGCAGGACTGAAGCTTTCTTT
CASRTGGRTEAFF
>TRBJ1-6|TRBV27|-|-
TGTGCCAGCAGTTCGAACACAGGAATTTCACCCCTCCACTTT
CASSSNTGISPLHF
>TRBJ1-5|TRBV30|-|-
TGTGCCTGGAGTAGGGGGAATCAGCCCCAGCATTTT
CAWSRGNQPQHF
>TRBJ1-3|TRBV4-2|-|once
TGTGCCAGCAGCCAAGCTTTCAACGGAGCTGGAAACACCATATATTTT
CASSQAFNGAGNTIYF
>TRBJ1-4|TRBV28|TRBD1|-
TGTGCCAGCAGACCCGACAGGGGGCGTCGTGAAAAACTGTTTTTT
CASRPDRGRREKLFF
>TRBJ2-2|TRBV19|TRBD1|few
TGTGCCACCTCCGGGACAGGAGGATCGGCCGGGGAGCTGTTTTTT
CATSGTGGSAGELFF
>TRBJ1-2|TRBV5-1|TRBD1|-
TGCGCCAGCAGCCCTGGTGGGCAGGGGGCTCTTGGCTACACCTTC
CASSPGGQGALGYTF